The 16 T cell receptor beta chains reported below all come from one sample, sequenced in a study of shared clonotypes between healthy human individuals. Only in-frame clones appear in the TCRdb table, and some are missing; sequencing was by immunoSEQ multiplex PCR. The sample holds approximately 700,000 clones, roughly 72% seen once. The sequencing sample was made of memory CD4+ T cells sorted from blood. Documented subset: CD45RA-negative fraction. Receptor source: a woman aged 30 to 39 in good health.

DNA of the CDR3: TGCGCCAGCAGCGCACCCGATAGGGTGTCCTACGAGCAGTACTTC. Its translation: CASSAPDRVSYEQYF. V and J are TRBV5-1 and TRBJ2-7; D remains unclear. The CDR3 is 15 residues long. The V end was cut by 4 bases, the J end by 1 base, with 15 bases between. Germline CDR1 reads SGHRS; CDR2 reads YFSETQ.

This clone was seen once. The chain links TRBV6-1 to TRBJ2-1, with D possibly called TRBD1 or TRBD2 (5 bases each). The germline V gene has CDR1 MNHNS and CDR2 SASEGT. V was clipped by 3 bases and J by 0 bases, with 9 bases between them. The CDR3 contains 15 residues. The CDR3 DNA reads as TGTGCCAGCAGTGACACAGGAGGCTCCTACAATGAGCAGTTCTTC. It specifies CASSDTGGSYNEQFF.

The chain is built from TRBV27 and TRBJ1-5, with TRBD1 matching 10 bases. Germline assignment: CDR1 MNHEY and CDR2 SMNVEV (reference sequence). V was clipped by 7 bases and J by 7 bases; unmatched bases: 4. There are 13 residues in the CDR3. The CDR3 spells CASNPTGGQPQHF. Here the CDR3 DNA reads TGTGCCAGCAATCCGACAGGGGGCCAGCCCCAGCATTTT.

The chain employs TRBV5-1 and TRBJ2-1; 9 bases are shared with TRBD2. The germline CDR1 and CDR2 sequences are SGHRS and YFSETQ. V dropped 3 bases and J dropped 6; count of bases not matched to a gene: 13. The length of the CDR3 is 17 residues. This CDR3 reads CASSWPNSGSSANEQFF. CDR3 DNA sequence: TGCGCCAGCAGCTGGCCTAATAGCGGGAGCAGTGCCAATGAGCAGTTCTTC.

The rearrangement uses TRBV11-1 and TRBJ2-1, with D possibly called TRBD1 or TRBD2 (5 bases each). The CDR3 spans 14 residues. CDR1 and CDR2 (germline): SGHAT, FQDESV (reference sequence). The V end was cut by 1 base, the J end by 5 bases, with 9 bases between. The CDR3: CASSLGQGDNEQFF. DNA for the CDR3: TGTGCCAGCAGCTTAGGGCAGGGAGACAATGAGCAGTTCTTC. Full variable domain (rest looked up from reference TRBV11-1 and TRBJ2-1): EAEVAQSPRYKITEKSQAVAFWCDPISGHATLYWYRQILGQGPELLVQFQDESVVDDSQLPKDRFSAERLKGVDSTLKIQPAELGDSAMYLCASSLGQGDNEQFFGPGTRLTVL.

This clone was counted only a few times. The rearrangement joins TRBV2 to TRBJ1-2; D might be TRBD1 (6 bases). CDR1 and CDR2 from the germline V gene are SNHLY and FYNNEI. This CDR3 comprises 16 residues. The ends were cut back, 1 base at V and 5 bases at J, with 17 bases in the middle. The CDR3 nucleotides read TGTGCCAGCAGTGAAGGTTCGGCGGGTCAGGGGTATGGCTACACCTTC. As protein: CASSEGSAGQGYGYTF.

With respect to this clone: Germline is not matched at one junction end, which may reflect a read error. The chain links TRBV28 to TRBJ2-1; either TRBD1 or TRBD2 may supply D (6 bases each). The CDR3 sequence is 13 residues long. CDR1 and CDR2 from the germline V gene are MDHEN and SYDVKM. The CDR3 protein is CASTLGGFDEQFF. The CDR3 region has the DNA TGTGCCAGCACTTTAGGGGGGTTCGATGAGCAGTTCTTC.

The chain employs TRBV27 and TRBJ2-3, with 15 bases fitting TRBD2. Looked up from germline, CDR1 is MNHEY and CDR2 is SMNVEV (reference sequence). The length of the CDR3 is 17 residues. Trimming cost V 4 bases and J 8 bases; bases outside gene matches: 10. The CDR3 here is CASSSSGTSGRRSTQYF. The CDR3 bases are TGTGCCAGCAGTTCGTCCGGGACTAGCGGGAGGCGGAGTACGCAGTATTTT.

The chain combines TRBV19 with TRBJ2-7; D gene ambiguous. Trimming cost V 6 bases and J 2 bases, with 17 bases left between them. CDR3 length equals 15 residues. In germline, CDR1 is LNHDA, CDR2 SQIVND (reference sequence). CDR3 amino acids: CASSIDSRPTYEQYF. The CDR3 coding sequence is TGTGCCAGTAGCATCGACTCTCGACCCACCTACGAGCAGTACTTC.

This chain links TRBV2 with TRBJ2-7; maybe TRBD2 (6 bases). The CDR3 contains 13 residues. Trimming pared 6 bases from V and 4 bases from J, leaving 13 bases between. Germline loops: CDR1 SNHLY, CDR2 FYNNEI. This CDR3 is CASRKEGPYEQYF. The CDR3 DNA follows: TGTGCCAGCAGAAAGGAGGGTCCTTACGAGCAGTACTTC.

The chain is built from TRBV5-4 and TRBJ2-7, with no clear D. The V and J ends lost 2 bases and 5 bases respectively, with 5 bases between them. CDR1 is SGHNT and CDR2 is YYREEE in the germline V gene (reference sequence). The CDR3 is 11 residues long. The CDR3 region has the DNA TGTGCCAGCAGCTTTGGCCACGAGCAGTACTTC. Translation: CASSFGHEQYF. Complete variable domain (other parts from reference TRBV5-4 and TRBJ2-7): ETGVTQSPTHLIKTRGQQVTLRCSSQSGHNTVSWYQQALGQGPQFIFQYYREEENGRGNFPPRFSGLQFPNYSSELNVNALELDDSALYLCASSFGHEQYFGPGTRLTVT.

The chain carries TRBV7-9 and TRBJ2-7, with 9 bases aligning to TRBD2. CDR1 and CDR2 from the germline V gene are SEHNR and FQNEAQ (reference sequence). After removal of 5 bases from V and 6 bases from J, the junction contained 8 bases not matched to a gene. This CDR3 contains 14 residues. The CDR3 nucleotides are TGTGCCAGCAGCCAAATAGCGGGAGACCTCGAGCAGTACTTC. Residues: CASSQIAGDLEQYF.

This chain joins TRBV15 and TRBJ2-1; 13 nucleotides line up with TRBD2. The CDR3 extends over 20 amino acids. Trimming removed 5 bases from V and 5 bases from J; junction bases left unmatched: 18. Germline values: CDR1 LNHNV, CDR2 YYDKDF (reference sequence). As DNA, the CDR3 is TGTGCCACCAGCGGGGCAACTAGCGGGAGGGCCCAGCTCCGGAACAATGAGCAGTTCTTC. Translated, it gives CATSGATSGRAQLRNNEQFF.

This sequence joins TRBV19 and TRBJ1-2; perhaps TRBD1 as D (6 bases). The CDR3 runs to 14 residues. Trimming cost V 5 bases and J 4 bases, with 14 bases left between them. Germline CDR1 and CDR2: LNHDA and SQIVND (reference sequence). The CDR3 DNA sequence: TGTGCCAGTAGTCGAGAGGACAGCCTCTATGGCTACACCTTC. Translating it yields CASSREDSLYGYTF. Based on the CDR3 plus reference TRBV19 and TRBJ1-2, the full variable domain is DGGITQSPKYLFRKEGQNVTLSCEQNLNHDAMYWYRQDPGQGLRLIYYSQIVNDFQKGDIAEGYSVSREKKESFPLTVTSAQKNPTAFYLCASSREDSLYGYTFGSGTRLTVV.

This clone occurred many times. The V call is TRBV2, the J call TRBJ1-4, with 10 bases lining up with TRBD1. CDR3 length: 15 amino acids. V dropped 8 bases and J dropped 1; count of bases not matched to a gene: 4. Looked up from germline, CDR1 is SNHLY and CDR2 is FYNNEI. The CDR3 coding sequence is TGTGCCAGCGGGGGACAGGGGATAACTAATGAAAAACTGTTTTTT. It translates to CASGGQGITNEKLFF.

The chain recombines TRBV6-5 with TRBJ1-5; D remains ambiguous. CDR1 is MNHEY and CDR2 is SVGAGI in the germline V gene. This CDR3 contains 12 residues. Between the trimmed V and J ends, which lost 7 bases and 1 base, there was a span of 5 bases. The CDR3 coding sequence is TGTGCCAGCAACCACAGCAATCAGCCCCAGCATTTT. This sequence encodes CASNHSNQPQHF.